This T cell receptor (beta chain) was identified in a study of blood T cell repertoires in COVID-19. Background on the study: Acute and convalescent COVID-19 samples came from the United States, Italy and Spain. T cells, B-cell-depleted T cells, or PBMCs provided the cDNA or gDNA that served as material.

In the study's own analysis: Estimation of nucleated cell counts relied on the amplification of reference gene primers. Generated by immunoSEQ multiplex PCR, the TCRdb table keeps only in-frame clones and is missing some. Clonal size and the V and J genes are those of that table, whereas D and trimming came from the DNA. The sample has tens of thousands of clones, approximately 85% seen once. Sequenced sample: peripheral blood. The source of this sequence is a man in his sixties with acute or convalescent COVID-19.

CDR3 in amino acids: CASSLARQTDTQYF. The CDR3 bases are TGTGCCAGCAGCTTGGCGCGGCAGACAGATACGCAGTATTTT. The gene calls are TRBV5-8 and TRBJ2-3, with no clear D. This CDR3 comprises 14 residues. Trimming left V 0 bases short and J 3 bases short, with 8 bases between. Per germline, CDR1 SGHTS and CDR2 YDEGEE.